In this sample, the clone carrying this T cell receptor beta chain turned up a few times. MiXCR was run by TCRdb on the 5' RACE reads, yielding one entry per CDR3 protein. The data contain about 85,000 distinct CDR3 sequences, 10% to 15% of them singletons. The germline V and J ends were trimmed by 0 bases and 4 bases, with 17 bases remaining between them. The CDR3 spans 17 residues. Germline CDR1 and CDR2: SGHAT and FQNNGV. The record originates from a study of T cells after yellow fever vaccination. Study-level results: Post-booster samples contained most primary-vaccination clones (approximately 95% CD4, about 90% CD8). Although most clonotypes did not, a small share appeared in both CD4 and CD8 compartments.

The material was CD8+ T cells not binding an NS4B(214-222) dextramer, sorted from PBMCs, obtained 20 to 25 days after the first yellow fever vaccination. This clonotype was obtained from a man between 18 and 35 years old who received the YFV17D yellow fever vaccine. The chain employs TRBV11-2 and TRBJ2-3; a weak D match, TRBD1 (5 bases). CDR3 residues: CASSLDVGRARADTQYF. DNA for the CDR3: TGTGCCAGCAGCTTAGATGTCGGCAGGGCTCGAGCAGATACGCAGTATTTT.